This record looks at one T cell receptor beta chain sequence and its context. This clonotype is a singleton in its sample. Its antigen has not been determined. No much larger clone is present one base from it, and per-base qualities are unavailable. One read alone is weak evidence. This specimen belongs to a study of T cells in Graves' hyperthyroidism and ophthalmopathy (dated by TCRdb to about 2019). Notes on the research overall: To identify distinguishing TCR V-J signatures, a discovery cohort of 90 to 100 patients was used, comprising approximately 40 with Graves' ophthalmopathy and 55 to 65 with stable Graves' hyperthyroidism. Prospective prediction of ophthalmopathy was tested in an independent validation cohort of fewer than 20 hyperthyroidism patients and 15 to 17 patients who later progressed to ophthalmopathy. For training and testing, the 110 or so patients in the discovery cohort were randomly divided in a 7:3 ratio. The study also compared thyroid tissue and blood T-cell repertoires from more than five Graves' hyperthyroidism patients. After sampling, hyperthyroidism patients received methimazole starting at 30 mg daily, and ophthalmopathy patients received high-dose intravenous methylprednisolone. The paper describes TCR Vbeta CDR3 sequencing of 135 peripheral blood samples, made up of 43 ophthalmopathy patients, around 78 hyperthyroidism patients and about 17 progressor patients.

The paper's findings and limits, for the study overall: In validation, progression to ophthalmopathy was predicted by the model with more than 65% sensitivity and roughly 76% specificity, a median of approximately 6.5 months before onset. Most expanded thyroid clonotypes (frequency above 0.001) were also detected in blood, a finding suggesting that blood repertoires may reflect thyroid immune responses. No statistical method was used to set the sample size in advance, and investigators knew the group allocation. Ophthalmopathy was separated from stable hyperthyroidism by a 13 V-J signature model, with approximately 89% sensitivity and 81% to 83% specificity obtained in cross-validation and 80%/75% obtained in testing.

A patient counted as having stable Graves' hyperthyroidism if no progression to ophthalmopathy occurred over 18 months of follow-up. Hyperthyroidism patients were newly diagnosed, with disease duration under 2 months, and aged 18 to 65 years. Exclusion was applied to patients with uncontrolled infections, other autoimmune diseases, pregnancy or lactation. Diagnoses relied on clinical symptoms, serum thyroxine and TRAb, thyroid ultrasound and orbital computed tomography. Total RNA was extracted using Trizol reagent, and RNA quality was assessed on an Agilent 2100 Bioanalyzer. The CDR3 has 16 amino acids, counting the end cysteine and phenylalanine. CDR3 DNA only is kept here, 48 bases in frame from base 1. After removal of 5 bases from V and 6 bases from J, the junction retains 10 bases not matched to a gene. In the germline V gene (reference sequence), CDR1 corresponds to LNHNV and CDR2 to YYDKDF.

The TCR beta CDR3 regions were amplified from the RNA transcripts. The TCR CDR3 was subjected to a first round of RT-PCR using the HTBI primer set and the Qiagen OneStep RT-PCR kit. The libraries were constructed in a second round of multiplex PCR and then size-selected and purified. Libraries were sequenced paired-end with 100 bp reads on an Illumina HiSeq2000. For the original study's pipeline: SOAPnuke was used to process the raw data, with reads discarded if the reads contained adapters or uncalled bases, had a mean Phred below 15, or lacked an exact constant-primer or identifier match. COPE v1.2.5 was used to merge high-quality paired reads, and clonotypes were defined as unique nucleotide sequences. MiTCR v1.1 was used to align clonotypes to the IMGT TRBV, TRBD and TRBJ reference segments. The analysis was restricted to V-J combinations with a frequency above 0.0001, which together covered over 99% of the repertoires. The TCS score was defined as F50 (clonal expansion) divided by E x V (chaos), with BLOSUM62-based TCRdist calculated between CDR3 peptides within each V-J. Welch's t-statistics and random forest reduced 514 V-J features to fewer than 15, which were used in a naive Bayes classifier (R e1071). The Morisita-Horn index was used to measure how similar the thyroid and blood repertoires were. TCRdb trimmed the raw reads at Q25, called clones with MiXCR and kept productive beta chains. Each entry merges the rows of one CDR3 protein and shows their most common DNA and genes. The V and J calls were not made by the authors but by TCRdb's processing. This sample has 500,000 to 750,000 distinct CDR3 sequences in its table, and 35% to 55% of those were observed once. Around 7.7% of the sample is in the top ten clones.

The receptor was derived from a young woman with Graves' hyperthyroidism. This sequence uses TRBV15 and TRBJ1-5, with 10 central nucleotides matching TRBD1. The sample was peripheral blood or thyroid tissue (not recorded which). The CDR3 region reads CATSGSGQGEGQPQHF. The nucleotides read TGTGCCACCAGCGGTAGCGGACAGGGGGAAGGTCAGCCCCAGCATTTT.